This passage covers 10 T cell receptor beta chains from one sample sequenced in a study of blood T cell repertoires in COVID-19. The protocol was immunoSEQ multiplex PCR, while the TCRdb copy is restricted to in-frame clones and leaves out a portion. The repertoire holds 97,000 or so clones, with over 70% as singletons. What was sequenced was peripheral blood. The receptors here all came from a man aged 55-75 years with acute or convalescent COVID-19.

The rearrangement joins TRBV19 to TRBJ1-6; 8 bases are shared with TRBD1. The germline CDR1 and CDR2 sequences are LNHDA and SQIVND (reference sequence). Trimming took 9 bases from V and 12 from J; bases not matched to a gene: 10. The CDR3 runs to 13 residues. CDR3 coding DNA: TGTGCCAGCACCCCGGGACAGGTTTTACCCCTCCACTTT. The encoded protein is CASTPGQVLPLHF.

This clone was seen just once. V and J are TRBV9 and TRBJ2-2; the match to TRBD2 covers 7 bases. V shed 4 bases, J shed 4 bases, and the junction held 4 bases outside the gene matches. Germline V gene data show CDR1 as SGDLS and CDR2 as YYNGEE. The CDR3 extends over 14 amino acids. The CDR3 nucleotides are TGTGCCAGCAGCTCCCGACTAGCCACCGGGGAGCTGTTTTTT. Protein product: CASSSRLATGELFF.

The genes are TRBV9 and TRBJ2-5; maybe TRBD1 (5 bases). Germline CDR1 is SGDLS and CDR2 is YYNGEE. The CDR3 covers 15 residues. The germline V and J ends were trimmed by 4 bases and 0 bases, with 13 bases remaining between them. CDR3: CASSKGVLYQETQYF. The CDR3 coding sequence is TGTGCCAGCAGCAAAGGGGTGTTGTACCAAGAGACCCAGTACTTC. The complete variable domain, with remaining parts taken from reference TRBV9 and TRBJ2-5, reads DSGVTQTPKHLITATGQRVTLRCSPRSGDLSVYWYQQSLDQGLQFLIQYYNGEERAKGNILERFSAQQFPDLHSELNLSSLELGDSALYFCASSKGVLYQETQYFGPGTRLLVL.

This chain links TRBV10-3 with TRBJ2-2; 8 bases map to TRBD2. There are 18 residues in the CDR3. Germline V gene lookup returns CDR1 ENHRY and CDR2 SYGVKD. V lost 2 bases and J lost 0; bases outside the gene matches: 8. The CDR3 DNA sequence: TGTGCCATCAGTGAGAGCGGGAGCCGGAACTCGAACACCGGGGAGCTGTTTTTT. Protein sequence: CAISESGSRNSNTGELFF.

Only a few counts were recorded for this clone. This CDR3 reads CASSLEGGGGQDEQYF. In DNA, the CDR3 is TGCGCCAGCAGCTTGGAGGGTGGCGGGGGCCAGGACGAGCAGTACTTC. The V and J genes are TRBV5-1 and TRBJ2-7; possible D gene TRBD2, 7 bases. Germline loops: CDR1 SGHRS, CDR2 YFSETQ. The CDR3 loop spans 16 amino acids. V was trimmed by 0 bases and J by 5 bases, leaving 18 bases between them.

The V and J genes are TRBV7-9 and TRBJ2-2, with 13 bases identical to TRBD2. The CDR3 extends over 15 amino acids. Germline V CDR1 and CDR2: SEHNR, FQNEAQ (reference sequence). J was trimmed by 1 base and V by 9 bases; bases with no gene match: 2. The CDR3 region is CASRTSGGNTGELFF. CDR3 DNA sequence: TGTGCCAGTCGGACTAGCGGGGGGAACACCGGGGAGCTGTTTTTT.

The chain is built from TRBV29-1 and TRBJ1-5, with a weak D call TRBD1 (5 bases). V was trimmed by 4 bases and J by 4 bases, leaving 17 bases between them. Germline V gene sequence: CDR1 SQVTM, CDR2 ANQGSEA. This CDR3 region has 15 residues. Here the CDR3 DNA reads TGCAGCGTTGCCCAAGCGGCGGGGGAAAATCAGCCCCAGCATTTT. Translation gives CSVAQAAGENQPQHF.

The chain couples TRBV12-2 to TRBJ2-5; the table assigns TRBD2, which was not confirmed against the DNA. TRBV12-2 is described as a pseudogene. CDR3 length: 15 residues. The CDR3 sequence: CASRLERAAGETQYF. In DNA form, the CDR3 reads TGTGCAAGTCGCTTAGAACGAGCGGCGGGAGAGACCCAGTACTTC.

This chain links TRBV11-2 with TRBJ2-5, with 8 bases that match TRBD1. The ends lost 4 bases at V and 6 bases at J; junction bases unmatched: 10. The germline V gene has CDR1 SGHAT and CDR2 FQNNGV. This CDR3 has 15 amino acids. The CDR3 DNA reads as TGTGCCAGCAGCTCTCCTGGGACAGGTGGGAAGACCCAGTACTTC. Protein: CASSSPGTGGKTQYF.

This rearrangement joins TRBV29-1 to TRBJ2-5; 13 nucleotides align to TRBD2. The CDR3 contains 17 residues. The V segment lost 7 bases and the J segment 1 base; nucleotides outside the gene matches: 12. The germline V gene has CDR1 SQVTM and CDR2 ANQGSEA. The chain's CDR3 is CSALPPTSGRAQETQYF. For the CDR3, the DNA is TGCAGCGCCCTCCCGCCTACTAGCGGGAGGGCCCAAGAGACCCAGTACTTC.